These 26 T cell receptor beta chains came from one sample sequenced in a study of shared clonotypes between healthy human individuals (dated by TCRdb to 2018 to 2021). Libraries were built with the immunoSEQ multiplex PCR assay. In its TCRdb copy, this immuneACCESS table keeps in-frame sequences only and misses some clones. Where compared with another copy, unresolved V genes explain less than half of these, and the others have no known cause. This sample gives about 1 million clones in total; roughly 70% of them show up just once. The top ten hold roughly 1.5% of the sample. Source material: memory CD4+ T cells sorted from blood. The cell subset or site label on this specimen signifies: CD45RA-negative fraction. These receptors all stem from a man in his late teens or twenties in good health.

CDR3 in amino acids: CASSSGTGGRQPQHF. The DNA of the CDR3 is TGTGCCAGCAGTTCAGGGACAGGGGGCCGTCAGCCCCAGCATTTT. The V and J genes are TRBV27 and TRBJ1-5; 12 positions match TRBD1. Losses at the gene ends were 4 bases for V and 6 bases for J; bases not matched to a gene: 4. The CDR3 has 15 residues. Germline loops: CDR1 MNHEY, CDR2 SMNVEV (reference sequence).

Note on this clone: At the DNA level, this CDR3 is encoded by other sequences in the same sample as well. The rearrangement joins TRBV29-1 to TRBJ2-7, with TRBD2 as a possible D gene (6 bases). CDR1 and CDR2 from the germline V gene are SQVTM and ANQGSEA. Trimming removed 6 bases at V and 5 bases at J, with 14 bases between. CDR3 size: 12 residues. The CDR3 sequence: CSVGRQGDEQYF. The CDR3 coding sequence is TGCAGCGTGGGGAGGCAGGGCGACGAGCAGTACTTC.

The chain employs TRBV5-6 and TRBJ1-2; 8 bases line up with TRBD1. CDR1 and CDR2 (germline): SGHDT, YYEEEE. The trim removed 5 bases at V and 1 base at J, leaving 7 bases unmatched. The CDR3 extends over 15 amino acids. CDR3 nucleotide sequence: TGTGCCAGCAGACCTACGGACAGGGATAACTATGGCTACACCTTC. This gives the protein CASRPTDRDNYGYTF.

The V and J genes are TRBV29-1 and TRBJ2-5, with 9 bases lining up with TRBD1. TRBJ2-7 matches the DNA end more closely, so the J call is doubtful. CDR1 and CDR2 from the germline V gene are SQVTM and ANQGSEA. The CDR3 has 11 residues. The CDR3: CSAIQGAEQYF. The CDR3 coding sequence is TGCAGCGCTATACAGGGGGCCGAGCAGTACTTC.

The table lists this clone with a count of one. The chain recombines TRBV6-5 with TRBJ2-2; 11 bases agree with TRBD1. Trimming at V came to 5 bases and at J to 4 bases, leaving 3 bases not matched to a gene. The CDR3 has 15 residues. CDR1 is MNHEY, CDR2 SVGAGI, per germline. CDR3 nucleotide sequence: TGTGCCAGCAGTCCGGGGACAGGGGGCACCGGGGAGCTGTTTTTT. The encoded protein is CASSPGTGGTGELFF.

V and J are TRBV15 and TRBJ1-2, with 9 bases lining up with TRBD1. From germline, CDR1 is LNHNV and CDR2 YYDKDF (reference sequence). V trimming: 1 base; J trimming: 3 bases; junction bases outside the gene matches: 6. This CDR3 spans 16 amino acids. The CDR3 spells CATSRGRDRVDYGYTF. DNA for the CDR3: TGTGCCACCAGCAGAGGAAGGGACAGGGTAGACTATGGCTACACCTTC.

As to this clone: Other DNA sequences in the same sample also yield this CDR3. V is TRBV30 and J is TRBJ1-5, with 7 bases lining up with TRBD1. The CDR3 totals 13 residues. Trimming took 0 bases from V and 6 from J; bases not matched to a gene: 2. Looked up from germline, CDR1 is GTSNPN and CDR2 is SVGIG (reference sequence). CDR3 coding DNA: TGTGCCTGGAGTGTGCAGGGGGGTCAGCCCCAGCATTTT. As protein: CAWSVQGGQPQHF.

The chain uses TRBV6-1 and TRBJ2-5; D not resolved. V was shortened by 2 bases and J by 2 bases, with 9 bases between the two germline ends. The CDR3 spans 14 residues. Germline V gene lookup returns CDR1 MNHNS and CDR2 SASEGT. CDR3 sequence: CASSEMATQETQYF. For the CDR3, the DNA is TGTGCCAGCAGTGAAATGGCAACTCAAGAGACCCAGTACTTC.

This chain uses TRBV2 with TRBJ2-2; D call uncertain. The germline CDR1 and CDR2 sequences are SNHLY and FYNNEI. Trimming left V 4 bases short and J 7 bases short, with 10 bases between. The CDR3 consists of 13 residues. CDR3 loop: CASSAVIGGELFF. CDR3 sequence (DNA): TGTGCCAGCAGTGCGGTGATTGGCGGGGAGCTGTTTTTT.

This clone was counted a few times. The rearrangement uses TRBV5-1 and TRBJ1-2; maybe TRBD1 (5 bases). The germline V gene encodes CDR1 SGHRS and CDR2 YFSETQ. Between the trimmed V and J ends, which lost 4 bases and 5 bases, there was a span of 15 bases. The CDR3 contains 14 residues. As DNA, the CDR3 is TGCGCCAGCAGCGGCGGGGACGGAGATTATGGCTACACCTTC. Amino acids: CASSGGDGDYGYTF.

The V gene is TRBV5-6, the J gene TRBJ1-4; perhaps TRBD1 as D (5 bases). V lost 2 bases, J lost 12 bases, and 11 bases lay in between. CDR1 is SGHDT, CDR2 YYEEEE, per germline. The CDR3 has 12 residues. In nucleotides, the CDR3 is TGTGCCAGCAGCTTAATCGGGGGTGAACTGTTTTTT. As protein: CASSLIGGELFF.

There are a few counts of this clone. The chain has TRBV6-6 and TRBJ2-2; no reliable D call. This CDR3 region has 15 residues. The V and J ends lost 4 bases and 0 bases respectively, with 9 bases between them. Germline V CDR1 and CDR2: MNHNY, SVGAGI (reference sequence). Here the CDR3 reads CASSSRNSNTGELFF. The CDR3 nucleotides are TGTGCCAGCAGTTCCCGGAACTCGAACACCGGGGAGCTGTTTTTT.

J is TRBJ2-7 and V is TRBV27; 9 bases are a match to TRBD1. The J segment lost 3 bases and the V segment lost 4 bases, leaving 4 bases of the junction unmatched. CDR1 and CDR2 (germline): MNHEY, SMNVEV (reference sequence). The CDR3 is 14 residues long. The CDR3 DNA is TGTGCCAGCAGTTCTCAGACAGGGGGCTACGAGCAGTACTTC. Translation: CASSSQTGGYEQYF.

The chain is built from TRBV5-6 and TRBJ1-1, with no clear D. The germline V gene encodes CDR1 SGHDT and CDR2 YYEEEE. Between the trimmed V and J ends, which lost 3 bases and 4 bases, there was a span of 7 bases. The CDR3 has 12 amino acids. DNA for the CDR3: TGTGCCAGCAGCTGGCCAAGCACTGAAGCTTTCTTT. Protein: CASSWPSTEAFF.

Concerning this clone itself: Additional DNA sequences in this sample encode the identical CDR3. The chain couples TRBV2 to TRBJ1-1, with D uncertain. V dropped 4 bases and J dropped 5 bases, with 8 bases sitting between them. Germline V gene data show CDR1 as SNHLY and CDR2 as FYNNEI. The CDR3 is 12 amino acids. The CDR3 region is CASSASGTEAFF. CDR3 DNA sequence: TGTGCCAGCAGTGCTTCGGGGACTGAAGCTTTCTTT.

The chain recombines TRBV25-1 with TRBJ2-7; 9 bases align to TRBD1. In germline, CDR1 is MGHDK, CDR2 SYGVNS. With 9 bases clipped from V and 0 bases from J, the junction kept 6 bases outside the gene matches. This CDR3 comprises 14 residues. The CDR3 reads CARSRDRVSYEQYF. In DNA form, the CDR3 reads TGTGCCAGAAGCCGGGACAGGGTCTCCTACGAGCAGTACTTC.

V and J are TRBV6-1 and TRBJ2-2; the D call may be TRBD1 or TRBD2 (5 bases each). The germline V gene encodes CDR1 MNHNS and CDR2 SASEGT. V shed 4 bases and J shed 7 bases, with 13 bases lying between them. This CDR3 spans 14 amino acids. The CDR3 sequence: CASSVEGMGGELFF. CDR3 nucleotide sequence: TGTGCCAGCAGTGTCGAGGGGATGGGCGGGGAGCTGTTTTTT.

This clone came up a few times. V and J are TRBV11-2 and TRBJ2-7; TRBD1 matches at 9 bases. J gave up 0 bases and V 4 bases, and 4 bases lay outside the gene matches. Per germline, CDR1 SGHAT and CDR2 FQNNGV. The CDR3 loop spans 15 amino acids. In DNA, the CDR3 is TGTGCCAGCAGCTCTAGACAGGGGGGCTCCTACGAGCAGTACTTC. It encodes CASSSRQGGSYEQYF.

The rearrangement joins TRBV7-9 to TRBJ1-1, with TRBD1 as a possible D gene (6 bases). Trimming removed 4 bases at V and 7 bases at J, with 16 bases between. Germline V gene lookup returns CDR1 SEHNR and CDR2 FQNEAQ (reference sequence). The CDR3 has 14 residues. CDR3 in DNA: TGTGCCAGCAGCTCCAACGGGGGGGCGGGTGAAGCTTTCTTT. Protein product: CASSSNGGAGEAFF.

To note about this clone: Given a much more abundant clone one base away, this may be a read error. V usage is TRBV6-5 and J usage is TRBJ2-7; perhaps TRBD1 as D (6 bases). Trimming removed 6 bases at V and 4 bases at J, with 19 bases between. Germline CDR1 MNHEY, CDR2 SVGAGI. The CDR3 loop spans 15 amino acids. For the CDR3, the DNA is TGTGCCAGCAGACGCATGGGACATTCAGCGTACGAGCAGTACTTC. This encodes CASRRMGHSAYEQYF.

V gene TRBV5-1 combines with J gene TRBJ2-7, with a tentative D call TRBD2 (6 bases). Germline CDR1 reads SGHRS; CDR2 reads YFSETQ. The CDR3 length is 13 residues. Trimming took off 0 bases at V and 5 bases at J, with 9 bases between the two ends. The CDR3 protein is CASSLVGGNEQYF. CDR3 coding DNA: TGCGCCAGCAGCTTGGTGGGCGGGAACGAGCAGTACTTC. Variable domain in full (rest from reference TRBV5-1 and TRBJ2-7): KAGVTQTPRYLIKTRGQQVTLSCSPISGHRSVSWYQQTPGQGLQFLFEYFSETQRNKGNFPGRFSGRQFSNSRSEMNVSTLELGDSALYLCASSLVGGNEQYFGPGTRLTVT.

V and J are TRBV4-1 and TRBJ2-7, with TRBD2 identical over 10 bases. Per germline, CDR1 MGHRA and CDR2 YSYEKL. The ends lost 0 bases at V and 5 bases at J; junction bases unmatched: 4. The CDR3 totals 15 residues. The CDR3 bases are TGCGCCAGCAGCCAAGAACTAGCGGGAATCGACGAGCAGTACTTC. The encoded protein is CASSQELAGIDEQYF.

This chain joins TRBV6-1 and TRBJ2-5; no definite D call. Germline loops: CDR1 MNHNS, CDR2 SASEGT. This CDR3 is built from 15 residues. V lost 6 bases and J 3 bases, leaving 17 bases between the germline ends. The CDR3 reads CASRRDSRKEETQYF. CDR3 sequence (DNA): TGTGCCAGCAGACGAGACTCAAGAAAAGAAGAGACCCAGTACTTC.

The rearrangement links TRBV10-3 to TRBJ2-1; 11 bases match TRBD2. The germline V gene has CDR1 ENHRY and CDR2 SYGVKD. The CDR3 is 15 residues long. After removal of 7 bases from V and 3 bases from J, the junction contained 5 bases not matched to a gene. The CDR3 sequence: CAINDGTSGYNEQFF. CDR3 in DNA: TGTGCCATCAACGACGGGACTAGCGGCTACAATGAGCAGTTCTTC.

This clone came up a few times. The chain is built from TRBV5-6 and TRBJ1-6; possible D gene TRBD1, 5 bases. The ends were cut back, 4 bases at V and 4 bases at J, with 18 bases in the middle. This CDR3 comprises 17 residues. The germline CDR1 and CDR2 sequences are SGHDT and YYEEEE. CDR3 loop: CASSPTVGPYYNSPLHF. The CDR3 DNA reads TGTGCCAGCAGCCCGACTGTGGGGCCTTATTATAATTCACCCCTCCACTTT. Together with reference TRBV5-6 and TRBJ1-6, the CDR3 gives the full variable domain: DAGVTQSPTHLIKTRGQQVTLRCSPKSGHDTVSWYQQALGQGPQFIFQYYEEEERQRGNFPDRFSGHQFPNYSSELNVNALLLGDSALYLCASSPTVGPYYNSPLHFGNGTRLTVT.

This chain joins TRBV7-9 and TRBJ2-1; 12 bases match TRBD2. Germline CDR1 and CDR2: SEHNR and FQNEAQ (reference sequence). Trimming removed 2 bases from V and 8 bases from J; junction bases left unmatched: 7. CDR3 length: 16 amino acids. CDR3 protein: CASSLKTSGSVDEQFF. CDR3 nucleotides: TGTGCCAGCAGCTTAAAGACTAGCGGGAGTGTGGATGAGCAGTTCTTC.